Described below is a single TCR beta chain sequence and its context. The clone's antigen remains unknown. No much larger clone exists at a distance of one base, and base qualities are not known. This sample is drawn from a study of cytomegalovirus exposure and HLA in healthy donors listed by TCRdb under 2017. For the study in its entirety: According to an earlier analysis of around 600 of the donors, 150 million to 200 million T cells yielded some 120 million unique TCR beta sequences and 276 Gb of sequence data. A separate validation cohort of about 110 different subjects was used in addition to the approximately 700-subject first cohort. Donor age, sex, ethnicity and CMV serostatus were compiled together with the repertoire data. Class I and class II HLA loci were covered by the typing at four-digit resolution. The study aimed to test whether cataloging public T cell receptors could reveal signatures of past pathogen exposure. Across about 370 genotyped donors of the cohort, an average of about 200,000 unique TCR beta nucleotide sequences per donor were sequenced, and 15% to 20% of those sequences were non-productive. To predict cytomegalovirus infection status, the study combined high-throughput TCR immunosequencing, statistical association of individual TCRs with disease status, and machine learning. Among the approximately 430 genotyped donors, 75% to 90% belonged to the genetic ancestry cluster associated with self-reported Caucasian donors. A later genetic analysis took genome-wide SNP genotypes for about 60% of the roughly 670 donors and used that subset as a discovery cohort. The study used immunosequencing to profile the T cell repertoires of hundreds of subjects and linked those repertoires to cytomegalovirus serostatus. The number of donors typed differed by locus, with 629-630 for A, B, C, DRB1 and DQB1, roughly 550 for DQA1, 600 to 610 for DPA1, and around 430 for DPB1. Every repertoire in the discovery cohort had been generated on one and the same sequencing platform. An early release covering just under 650 HLA-typed donors comprised 250 to 350 gigabases of sequencing data and about 90 million unique TCR sequences. In the later analysis, no new phenotypic data were used to find candidate immune exposures; instead, reliance was placed on TCR beta sequences and their occurrence across donors. An earlier analysis of nearly 600 of the donors applied high-throughput TCR beta sequencing to assess whether each TCR beta V gene segment acted as functional or pseudogenic. In a later analysis, previously published TCR beta repertoires from 550 to 750 donors were re-analyzed and high-resolution HLA genotyping was added so that TCR occurrence patterns could be studied. About five DR-DQ haplotypes were handled as single units for association and clustering, since linkage in the cohort was strong. General study outcomes and caveats: Linkage disequilibrium might explain the correlated functional status among segregating V segments, but an unknown experimental factor could not be excluded. This cohort had only TCR beta chains sequenced, and the lack of alpha or paired-chain data limited which features could be detected. Several of the top co-occurrence clusters appeared to be linked to parvovirus B19, influenza, CMV and Epstein-Barr virus, according to a later analysis. In an earlier analysis of about 550 of the donors, most TCR beta V segments were observed in productive rearrangements about 90% or about 30% of the time, broadly matching IMGT annotations. When HLA alleles, especially DR and DQ, strongly co-occurred, TCR associations were difficult to assign to individual alleles. According to a later genetic analysis, donors in an Asian-associated ancestry cluster had fewer N-insertions in productive TCRs than the roughly 660-donor mean. A group of highly shared sequence variants was considered likely to be a technical artifact of the sequencing pipeline. Some IMGT-functional V segments, including TRBV6-2 and TRBV6-3, could not be distinguished by the 87-base-pair reads and were therefore excluded. A further reported finding was that TCR beta sequences accurately predicted the HLA-A and HLA-B alleles for most subjects in the first cohort. According to a later analysis, TCR association rates differed among HLA loci, with DRB1 alleles showing the most associated TCRs and HLA-C alleles showing the fewest. Across donors, most TCR sequences were observed very rarely, whereas some public TCRs were present in many individuals. Roughly uniform sequencing depth across donors was assumed in presence/absence analyses, although this assumption may not hold. The classifier was reported to diagnose cytomegalovirus status with high specificity and sensitivity in both the original cohort and the validation cohort. A later analysis associated about 18,000 TCR beta sequences with specific HLA alleles at a false discovery rate of 0.05. Because HLA typing was missing for some donors at each locus, association tests included only the typed subset. V-gene and J-gene trimming of TCR beta chains was associated with a missense DCLRE1C variant in a later genetic analysis, and the association was replicated in an independent cohort. The earlier analysis of almost 600 of the donors excluded 15 to 20 rarely observed V segments, including chromosome 9 orphons, because counts were too low. The authors suggested that the approach could potentially be extended to other disease states and immunological phenotypes. The study gave a list of 150 to 200 TCR beta chains associated with cytomegalovirus. In a later analysis, HLA-associated TCR beta chains showed more clonal expansion and lower generation probabilities than non-associated chains that were equally common. A few of the identified cytomegalovirus-associated TCR beta chains were confirmed in vitro to be specific for cytomegalovirus antigens. Immune exposure information for the cohort was limited to CMV serostatus. Most CMV-associated TCR beta chains appeared to be HLA-restricted in a later analysis, and the HLA associations seemed to be driven largely by CMV exposure.

The CDR3 starts with the cysteine, ends with the phenylalanine, and has 14 residues. This entry keeps only the CDR3 DNA: 42 bases, framed from base 1. Germline trimming: 6 bases from V, 5 bases from J; junction bases outside gene matches: 4. CDR1 and CDR2 (KGHSH, LQKENI) derive from the germline V gene. Libraries were constructed by the immunoSEQ multiplex PCR assay. For the multiplex PCR, a mixture combining 60 forward primers for TCR Vbeta segments and 13 reverse primers for TCR Jbeta segments was used. Amplification of the CDR3 region of rearranged TCR beta genes was performed with a multiplex PCR assay on genomic DNA. The Illumina HiSeq System was used to sequence the amplified TCR beta libraries as 87-base-pair reads. The authors' pipeline ran thus. A later analysis tallied about 77 million unique TCR beta chains across the approximately 670 repertoires, and roughly 11 million of those chains were shared by two or more donors. To remove PCR and sequencing errors, raw reads were error-corrected and collapsed into unique sequences using a nearest-neighbor algorithm that merged closely related sequences. Alignment of CDR3 sequences to IMGT reference sequences was used to assign V, D and J gene segments. Each retained sequence needed at least a six-nucleotide match to both a V gene segment and a J gene segment. Rearrangements were classified as productive when the CDR3 lacked stop codons and remained in frame with V and J, and all other rearrangements were classified as non-productive. CDR3 was defined according to IMGT convention as the region running from the second conserved V-encoded cysteine to the conserved J-encoded phenylalanine. The earlier analysis of about 590 of the donors excluded sequences that lacked an unambiguous match to a single V gene segment. An earlier analysis of a few hundred of the donors classified V segments as functional when productive rearrangements were above 56.7% and as segregating when the standard deviation between donors was above 5%. A statistical classification framework was built for diagnosing cytomegalovirus status from the catalog of TCR beta chain sequences. In a later analysis, TCR nucleotide sequences were compared against IMGT/GENE-DB human TR gene sequences so that V and J genes could be assigned. In a later analysis, CDR3 sequences and most-parsimonious VDJ recombination scenarios were assigned using the TCRdist pipeline. A later analysis defined each TCR beta chain by its CDR3 amino acid sequence plus V-gene family, and excluded reads lacking a unique V-gene family. As a way to deal with suspected cross-contamination and a sequencing artifact, a later analysis dropped 592 nucleotide sequences that were highly shared and had low generation probability. A later analysis calculated a clonal expansion index for each public chain from normalized within-repertoire ranks of inferred template counts. A later analysis computed generation probabilities with a VDJ recombination model fitted to out-of-frame rearrangements, and checked the results against IGoR. A later analysis scored TCR-TCR, TCR-HLA and TCR-CMV co-occurrence with hypergeometric tests, applying a repertoire-size bias correction to TCR pairs. A later analysis estimated false discovery rates by permuting HLA or CMV assignments 20 times. A later analysis grouped co-occurring TCRs with DBSCAN, adding TCRdist sequence similarity when clustering within HLA-allele-positive subsets. Co-occurrence clustering excluded repertoires with fewer than 30,000 or more than 120,000 public chains, plus five with anomalous nucleotide sharing. TCRdb stores this immuneACCESS table with in-frame sequences only. Part of the clones is absent; in the studies checked, under half of the shortfall reflects unresolved V genes, and no reason is known for the rest. From that table come the V and J calls and clone size; the DNA was used to work out D and trimming. This sample comprises some 100,000 clones, approximately 80% of them detected only once. About 4% of the sample comes from the top ten.

The cohort consisted of 600 or so healthy bone marrow donors. At the time of sampling, all cohort members were nominally healthy, though unrecorded immune exposures were likely present. The donor was CMV seropositive and belonged to the group of 250 to 300 seropositive cohort members. A peripheral blood sample was provided by each donor, and peripheral blood mononuclear cells were used for TCR beta sequencing. Genomic DNA extraction from the blood cell samples was performed with the Qiagen DNeasy Blood Extraction Kit. The receptor comes from a female donor in good health and CMV-seropositive. Sequencing was performed on PBMCs. The rearranged chain carries TRBV18 and TRBJ1-5; 10 central bases correspond to TRBD1. The nucleotide sequence reads as follows: TGTGCCAGCTCTGCGGACAGGGGGTATCAGCCCCAGCATTTT. Translated, it reads CASSADRGYQPQHF.